The TCR beta chain described here comes from a study of T cell clonotyping in hematopoietic cell transplantation. V lost 3 bases, J lost 2 bases, and 14 bases lay in between. Germline V CDR1 and CDR2: ENHRY, SYGVKD. CDR3 length: 15 amino acids. As regards this clone: The antigen is not known.

The method was immunoSEQ multiplex PCR; TCRdb's version includes in-frame clones alone and lacks a portion of them. The sample holds 60,000 to 75,000 clones; 90% to 95% are singletons and the top ten take 1.6%. Findings and caveats of the study: Recipient TCR diversity dropped after transplant; expanded clonotypes rose from day 30 to 180. Without cell sorting, CD4 versus CD8 contributions remain unresolved. Few recipient clonotypes overlapped donors; over 95% were de novo at given depth.

The V and J genes are TRBV10-3 and TRBJ2-7; D is perhaps TRBD2 (6 bases). Sequencing was done on a sample of peripheral blood mononuclear cells. The TCR originated in a man in his fifties or sixties in good health. Some clones in this sample may be carry-over from other donors' samples. The CDR3: CAISEISGVPYEQYF. The CDR3 region has the DNA TGTGCCATCAGTGAAATTTCGGGGGTGCCCTACGAGCAGTACTTC.